These 5 T cell receptor beta chains were all obtained from the same sample, sequenced in a study of blood T cell repertoires in COVID-19. The protocol was immunoSEQ multiplex PCR, while the TCRdb copy is restricted to in-frame clones and leaves out a portion. Seen here are 150,000 to 200,000 clones, roughly 80% observed once, and the top ten hold about 6.3%. The sample was peripheral blood. These receptors all come from a man in his sixties with acute or convalescent COVID-19.

The chain joins TRBV6-1 to TRBJ1-1; the D gene is possibly TRBD1 (6 bases). The germline V gene has CDR1 MNHNS and CDR2 SASEGT. The CDR3 is 16 amino acids. Trimming shortened V by 3 bases and J by 3 bases, and 17 bases separated the two germline ends. The CDR3 spells CASSEQLGATDTEAFF. Written as DNA, the CDR3 is TGTGCCAGCAGTGAGCAATTGGGGGCCACGGACACTGAAGCTTTCTTT.

This chain joins TRBV19 and TRBJ1-1; D is undetermined. V lost 5 bases and J lost 1, with 5 bases in between. Germline lookup yields CDR1 LNHDA and CDR2 SQIVND (reference sequence). This CDR3 spans 12 amino acids. The CDR3 loop reads CASSPGNTEAFF. In DNA, the CDR3 is TGTGCCAGTAGTCCCGGGAACACTGAAGCTTTCTTT.

The V call is TRBV11-2, the J call TRBJ2-7, with TRBD2 matching 12 bases. The CDR3 is 19 amino acids. V lost 0 bases and J lost 3; bases outside the gene matches: 12. The V gene's germline CDR1 is SGHAT and CDR2 FQNNGV. The CDR3 is CASSLERTSGVTLIYEQYF. CDR3 sequence (DNA): TGTGCCAGCAGCTTAGAAAGGACTAGCGGGGTCACACTTATCTACGAGCAGTACTTC.

This chain uses TRBV6-5 with TRBJ1-1; 7 bases fit TRBD1. Germline loops: CDR1 MNHEY, CDR2 SVGAGI. The trim removed 2 bases at V and 4 bases at J, leaving 1 base unmatched. There are 13 residues in the CDR3. This chain's CDR3 is CASSYNRGTEAFF. The CDR3 nucleotides read TGTGCCAGCAGTTACAACAGGGGCACTGAAGCTTTCTTT.

As to this clone: The same CDR3 can be traced to other DNA sequences in this sample. This chain joins TRBV3-1 (or the pseudogene TRBV3-2) and TRBJ1-2; the match to TRBD1 covers 11 bases. This CDR3 is 14 amino acids long. Germline CDR1 is LGHDT and CDR2 is YNNKEL (reference sequence). The V and J ends lost 4 bases and 8 bases, in that order; junction bases with no gene match: 6. The CDR3: CASSPGQGAGGYTF. The CDR3 DNA reads TGTGCCAGCAGCCCCGGACAGGGGGCTGGAGGCTACACCTTC.